The 25 T cell receptor beta chains reported below all come from one sample, sequenced in a study of shared clonotypes between healthy human individuals. The protocol was immunoSEQ multiplex PCR, while the TCRdb copy is restricted to in-frame clones and leaves out a portion. Of 2 million to 2.5 million clones in the sample, around 95% are singletons; the top ten hold roughly 0.13%. Material: naive CD4+ T cells sorted from blood. Regarding subset: CD45RA+ positively selected. These receptors all stem from a man aged 18 to 30 in good health.

This clone was picked up one time. The chain couples TRBV30 to TRBJ1-5, with D perhaps TRBD1 (6 bases). V was cut by 3 bases and J by 0 bases, with 18 bases left in between. The germline V gene has CDR1 GTSNPN and CDR2 SVGIG (reference sequence). The CDR3 length is 17 residues. The DNA of the CDR3 is TGTGCCTGGAGACCTCCGGGCTGGGACATTAGCAATCAGCCCCAGCATTTT. Protein sequence: CAWRPPGWDISNQPQHF.

This chain links TRBV28 with TRBJ2-2; D gene unclear. Trimming took off 9 bases at V and 0 bases at J, with 8 bases between the two ends. The CDR3 is made up of 13 amino acids. Per germline, CDR1 MDHEN and CDR2 SYDVKM. In nucleotides, the CDR3 is TGTGCCAGTTACCACCCGAACACCGGGGAGCTGTTTTTT. This codes for CASYHPNTGELFF.

The chain recombines TRBV28 with TRBJ2-7, with 10 bases lining up with TRBD1. Losses at the gene ends were 7 bases for V and 2 bases for J; bases not matched to a gene: 8. Germline V CDR1 and CDR2: MDHEN, SYDVKM. This CDR3 has 15 residues. Written as DNA, the CDR3 is TGTGCCAGCACCCTGGGGGGACAGGGGACCTACGAGCAGTACTTC. This encodes CASTLGGQGTYEQYF.

The chain joins TRBV7-2 to TRBJ1-1; D gene unclear. The CDR3 has 14 amino acids. Between the trimmed V and J ends, which lost 5 bases and 1 base, there was a span of 11 bases. Germline V gene lookup returns CDR1 SGHTA and CDR2 FQGNSA. CDR3 DNA sequence: TGTGCCAGCAGCCCTGACTCGACGAACACTGAAGCTTTCTTT. It is translated as CASSPDSTNTEAFF.

CDR3: CASSLAGGASTDTQYF. The CDR3, as DNA: TGTGCCAGCAGCTTAGCCGGGGGGGCCAGCACAGATACGCAGTATTTT. The V and J genes are TRBV11-2 and TRBJ2-3, with 8 positions matching TRBD2. V was pared by 1 base and J by 0 bases, with 3 bases of the junction left unmatched. Germline V gene lookup returns CDR1 SGHAT and CDR2 FQNNGV. CDR3 length: 16 residues.

This chain links TRBV27 with TRBJ2-7; D is ambiguous. The CDR3 covers 16 residues. Germline V gives CDR1 MNHEY, CDR2 SMNVEV (reference sequence). Trimming left V 11 bases short and J 0 bases short, with 23 bases between. The CDR3 coding sequence is TGTGCCTTAACCGTGTCCGTCGGGTCTAGCTCCTACGAGCAGTACTTC. It translates to CALTVSVGSSSYEQYF.

This chain connects TRBV7-2 to TRBJ1-3; TRBD1 agrees at 10 bases. The CDR3 runs 17 residues. The ends lost 5 bases at V and 0 bases at J; junction bases unmatched: 7. CDR1 is SGHTA and CDR2 is FQGNSA in the germline V gene. Written as DNA, the CDR3 is TGTGCCAGCAGCCTTAAGACAGGGGGCATCTCTGGAAACACCATATATTTT. Amino acid sequence: CASSLKTGGISGNTIYF.

This chain uses TRBV5-1 with TRBJ1-4; D call uncertain. Germline V gene data show CDR1 as SGHRS and CDR2 as YFSETQ. CDR3 length: 13 residues. Trimming took off 2 bases at V and 6 bases at J, with 8 bases between the two ends. The DNA for the CDR3 is TGCGCCAGCAGCTTACTCCCCGATGAAAAACTGTTTTTT. Translation gives CASSLLPDEKLFF.

Only one count was recorded for this clone. The CDR3 loop is CASSRTWDTKGAFF. The CDR3 DNA reads as TGTGCCAGCAGCAGGACGTGGGACACCAAGGGAGCTTTCTTT. J is TRBJ1-1 and V is TRBV5-6; possible D gene TRBD1, 6 bases. V was clipped by 4 bases and J by 10 bases, with 20 bases between them. Per germline, CDR1 SGHDT and CDR2 YYEEEE. CDR3 size: 14 residues. Complete variable domain (other parts from reference TRBV5-6 and TRBJ1-1): DAGVTQSPTHLIKTRGQQVTLRCSPKSGHDTVSWYQQALGQGPQFIFQYYEEEERQRGNFPDRFSGHQFPNYSSELNVNALLLGDSALYLCASSRTWDTKGAFFGQGTRLTVV.

The rearrangement joins TRBV7-9 to TRBJ1-4; no reliable D call. V lost 5 bases and J lost 7, with 14 bases in between. The CDR3 runs 14 residues. Germline lookup yields CDR1 SEHNR and CDR2 FQNEAQ (reference sequence). As DNA, the CDR3 is TGTGCCAGCAGCCCACAGAAGATGGGTGAAAAACTGTTTTTT. It yields the protein CASSPQKMGEKLFF. Full variable domain (missing parts from reference TRBV7-9 and TRBJ1-4): DTGVSQNPRHKITKRGQNVTFRCDPISEHNRLYWYRQTLGQGPEFLTYFQNEAQLEKSRLLSDRFSAERPKGSFSTLEIQRTEQGDSAMYLCASSPQKMGEKLFFGSGTQLSVL.

The rearrangement links TRBV19 to TRBJ1-6; D remains unclear. Germline V gene sequence: CDR1 LNHDA, CDR2 SQIVND (reference sequence). The V end lost 6 bases, the J end lost 6 bases, and 6 bases lay between the germline ends. The CDR3 runs to 12 residues. CDR3 sequence: CASRAANSPLHF. The CDR3 DNA sequence: TGTGCCAGTAGAGCAGCTAATTCACCCCTCCACTTT.

The rearrangement joins TRBV13 to TRBJ2-1, with TRBD2 identical over 12 bases. The CDR3 totals 14 residues. The germline CDR1 and CDR2 sequences are PRHDT and FYEKMQ (reference sequence). Trimming removed 5 bases from V and 4 bases from J; junction bases left unmatched: 0. The CDR3 coding sequence is TGTGCCAGCAGCACTAGCGGGAGGTACAATGAGCAGTTCTTC. Translated: CASSTSGRYNEQFF.

The chain has TRBV30 and TRBJ1-1; possible D gene TRBD1, 6 bases. The CDR3 extends over 14 amino acids. V lost 3 bases and J lost 1, with 12 bases in between. Germline assignment: CDR1 GTSNPN and CDR2 SVGIG (reference sequence). The DNA of the CDR3 is TGTGCCTGGAGGACCGGGACAAAGAACACTGAAGCTTTCTTT. It translates to CAWRTGTKNTEAFF.

The chain combines TRBV27 with TRBJ2-7, with TRBD2 as a possible D gene (6 bases). Between the trimmed V and J ends, which lost 2 bases and 3 bases, there was a span of 14 bases. The germline V gene has CDR1 MNHEY and CDR2 SMNVEV (reference sequence). This CDR3 comprises 15 residues. In DNA, the CDR3 is TGTGCCAGCAGTTTAGGGGGTGCGGGACTCTACGAGCAGTACTTC. Its protein product is CASSLGGAGLYEQYF.

J is TRBJ2-3 and V is TRBV5-1, with D perhaps assigned TRBD1 or TRBD2 (5 bases each). This CDR3 contains 14 residues. Germline values: CDR1 SGHRS, CDR2 YFSETQ. Trimming took off 6 bases at V and 2 bases at J, with 13 bases between the two ends. CDR3 nucleotide sequence: TGCGCCAGCATGAGGGGCGGTCCCACAGATACGCAGTATTTT. It encodes CASMRGGPTDTQYF.

J is TRBJ1-1 and V is TRBV11-2; D gene unclear. This CDR3 is 14 amino acids long. The germline V gene encodes CDR1 SGHAT and CDR2 FQNNGV. V lost 5 bases and J lost 5, with 15 bases in between. The CDR3 protein is CASSPSWERTEAFF. CDR3 in DNA: TGTGCCAGCAGCCCCTCGTGGGAGAGGACTGAAGCTTTCTTT.

V and J are TRBV6-5 and TRBJ2-5; 8 bases agree with TRBD1. Germline V gene data show CDR1 as MNHEY and CDR2 as SVGAGI. The CDR3 spans 15 residues. The V segment lost 4 bases and the J segment 6 bases; nucleotides outside the gene matches: 10. In DNA, the CDR3 is TGTGCCAGCAGTTGGGGCGCAGGGGGCGGAAAGACCCAGTACTTC. It encodes CASSWGAGGGKTQYF.

This chain connects TRBV23-1 to TRBJ1-2; 7 nucleotides match TRBD1. TRBV23-1 is marked as an open reading frame, function uncertain. The CDR3 is 19 amino acids. V dropped 0 bases and J dropped 8; count of bases not matched to a gene: 21. In DNA form, the CDR3 reads TGCGCCAGCAGTCAATCCCACAGGGGCCCACCCGAAAAGGCGGAAGGCTACACCTTC. Protein: CASSQSHRGPPEKAEGYTF.

V and J are TRBV6-1 and TRBJ1-6, with D uncertain. This CDR3 comprises 13 residues. CDR1 is MNHNS, CDR2 SASEGT, per germline. V was shortened by 4 bases and J by 7 bases, with 8 bases between the two germline ends. CDR3 DNA sequence: TGTGCCAGCAGTGTTCAGCTGAATTCACCCCTCCACTTT. Its translation is CASSVQLNSPLHF.

This sequence joins TRBV10-3 and TRBJ2-5; D perhaps matches TRBD2 (5 bases). This CDR3 has 13 amino acids. V lost 4 bases and J lost 4, with 10 bases in between. Germline CDR1 is ENHRY and CDR2 is SYGVKD. In DNA, the CDR3 is TGTGCCATCAGTGGAGGGTCCCCAGAGACCCAGTACTTC. Translation: CAISGGSPETQYF.

In regard to this clone: In the same sample, other DNA sequences code for this CDR3. The V and J genes are TRBV9 and TRBJ2-5; 10 nucleotides line up with TRBD2. Germline V lookup: CDR1 SGDLS, CDR2 YYNGEE. This CDR3 region has 15 residues. V trimming: 0 bases; J trimming: 1 base; junction bases outside the gene matches: 0. CDR3 nucleotides: TGTGCCAGCAGCGTAGGGACTAGCGGCCAAGAGACCCAGTACTTC. Translation: CASSVGTSGQETQYF.

The chain couples TRBV30 to TRBJ2-7; possible D gene TRBD1, 6 bases. Germline lookup yields CDR1 GTSNPN and CDR2 SVGIG (reference sequence). CDR3 length equals 13 residues. Trimming cost V 4 bases and J 6 bases, with 16 bases left between them. This CDR3 is CAWNGGSAAEQYF. DNA for the CDR3: TGTGCCTGGAATGGGGGCAGCGCTGCCGAGCAGTACTTC.

As for this clone: Other DNA sequences in the sample encode the same CDR3. The chain carries TRBV7-3 and TRBJ2-3; 8 bases are a match to TRBD2. V was pared by 2 bases and J by 1 base, with 2 bases of the junction left unmatched. The CDR3 consists of 15 residues. Germline V gene lookup returns CDR1 SGHTA and CDR2 FQGTGA. The CDR3 DNA reads as TGTGCCAGCAGCTTAGGTAGCGGGGGCACAGATACGCAGTATTTT. Translation: CASSLGSGGTDTQYF.

In its sample, this clone was seen once. The chain uses TRBV14 and TRBJ2-7; D possibly matches TRBD1 or TRBD2 (5 bases each). The CDR3 length is 18 residues. V was cut by 4 bases and J by 0 bases, with 22 bases left in between. The germline V gene has CDR1 SGHDN and CDR2 FVKESK. CDR3 DNA: TGTGCCAGCAGCCGACATAAGGACCTCGGGACGAGCTCCTACGAGCAGTACTTC. It specifies CASSRHKDLGTSSYEQYF.

The gene calls are TRBV6-6 and TRBJ1-2; TRBD1 is a possible D gene (5 bases). Trimming took 5 bases from V and 5 from J, leaving 18 bases between them. CDR1 is MNHNY, CDR2 SVGAGI, per germline (reference sequence). The CDR3 spans 15 residues. CDR3 loop: CASSRLEGRGYGYTF. The CDR3 DNA is TGTGCCAGCAGTCGCCTGGAGGGGAGAGGGTATGGCTACACCTTC.